This passage covers 28 T cell receptor beta chains from one sample sequenced in a study of blood T cells in healthy people across ages. The authors ran a second PCR of roughly 6 to 12 cycles using a sample-barcoded 5' primer and a J-beta primer mix. TCRdb fed the 5' RACE reads into MiXCR, producing one record per CDR3 protein. The profile shows 500,000 to 600,000 distinct CDR3 sequences, 25% to 30% of them singletons. Sequencing was carried out using blood. These receptors were obtained from a woman aged 70-85 years in good health.

The chain uses TRBV20-1 and TRBJ1-6, with a weak D call TRBD1 (5 bases). CDR1 DFQATT and CDR2 SNEGSKA come from the germline V gene (reference sequence). This CDR3 region has 20 residues. With 3 bases removed from V and 0 bases from J, the gap between germline ends came to 24 bases. CDR3 region: CSAREPGTQSQSSYNSPLHF. In DNA, the CDR3 is TGCAGTGCTAGGGAACCCGGGACCCAAAGCCAGAGCTCCTATAATTCACCCCTCCACTTT.

This clonotype was seen many times. One end of the junction is discordant with germline, which a read error may explain. V and J are TRBV18 and TRBJ2-1, with D unclear. This CDR3 has 14 amino acids. Germline CDR1 reads KGHSH; CDR2 reads LQKENI. The CDR3 region is CAGSPTRSYNEQFF. In nucleotides, the CDR3 is TGTGCCGGCTCACCGACCAGGTCCTACAATGAGCAGTTCTTC. Complete variable domain (other parts from reference TRBV18 and TRBJ2-1): NAGVMQNPRHLVRRRGQEARLRCSPMKGHSHVYWYRQLPEEGLKFMVYLQKENIIDESGMPKERFSAEFPKEGPSILRIQQVVRGDSAAYFCAGSPTRSYNEQFFGPGTRLTVL.

The V call is TRBV27, the J call TRBJ2-6; D is unclear. CDR1 is MNHEY and CDR2 is SMNVEV in the germline V gene (reference sequence). V dropped 1 base and J dropped 0 bases, with 7 bases sitting between them. The CDR3 sequence is 16 residues long. The CDR3 protein is CASSLFPSSGANVLTF. The CDR3 nucleotides read TGTGCCAGCAGTTTATTCCCAAGCTCTGGGGCCAACGTCCTGACTTTC.

The rearrangement links TRBV25-1 to TRBJ2-5; TRBD2 aligns across 7 bases. The length of the CDR3 is 15 residues. Unmatched junction bases numbered 9, after V lost 3 bases and J lost 5 bases. Germline-derived CDR1 and CDR2 are MGHDK and SYGVNS. CDR3 in amino acids: CASSEKGGVEETQYF. In DNA, the CDR3 is TGTGCCAGCAGTGAGAAGGGAGGGGTCGAGGAGACCCAGTACTTC.

In its sample, this clonotype was seen a few times. This chain connects TRBV6-5 to TRBJ2-1; unclear D gene. This CDR3 is 15 amino acids long. Between the trimmed V and J ends, which lost 6 bases and 7 bases, there was a span of 19 bases. Per germline, CDR1 MNHEY and CDR2 SVGAGI. The CDR3 coding sequence is TGTGCCAGCAGAGGTCCCGGATCCGCTTGGAATGAGCAGTTCTTC. Residues: CASRGPGSAWNEQFF.

The chain combines TRBV12-3 or TRBV12-4 with TRBJ2-6; TRBD1 is a possible D gene (6 bases). The V gene lost 6 bases and the J gene lost 3 bases, with 12 bases spanning the gap. The length of the CDR3 is 15 residues. Here the CDR3 reads CASSPGQGGANVLTF. As DNA, the CDR3 is TGTGCCAGCAGCCCGGGACAAGGTGGGGCCAACGTCCTGACTTTC.

The chain combines TRBV7-6 with TRBJ1-4; D is undetermined. V shed 4 bases and J shed 8 bases, with 20 bases lying between them. Germline V gene sequence: CDR1 SGHVS, CDR2 FNYEAQ. The CDR3 totals 16 residues. The CDR3 is CASSYSGERAREKLFF. The CDR3 region has the DNA TGTGCCAGCAGCTATAGCGGGGAAAGGGCGAGGGAAAAACTGTTTTTT. Full variable domain (remainder filled in from reference TRBV7-6 and TRBJ1-4): GAGVSQSPRYKVTKRGQDVALRCDPISGHVSLYWYRQALGQGPEFLTYFNYEAQQDKSGLPNDRFSAERPEGSISTLTIQRTEQRDSAMYRCASSYSGERAREKLFFGSGTQLSVL.

The V and J genes are TRBV7-3 and TRBJ2-5; D is perhaps TRBD2 (7 bases). The assigned J gene may be wrong: the sequence end matches TRBJ2-7 better. The CDR3 spans 14 residues. The germline gives CDR1 SGHTA, CDR2 FQGTGA. DNA for the CDR3: TGTGCCAGCAGTAAAGGGGGGGGTCGGTACGAGCAGTACTTC. It is translated as CASSKGGGRYEQYF.

There are a few counts of this clonotype. The V gene is TRBV7-2, the J gene TRBJ1-2; TRBD1 agrees at 9 bases. The CDR3 runs to 14 residues. V shed 5 bases and J 6 bases; nucleotides not matched to a gene: 7. Germline CDR1 SGHTA, CDR2 FQGNSA. CDR3 coding DNA: TGTGCCAGCAGCGGCGACGGGACAGGGCATGGCTACACCTTC. Residues: CASSGDGTGHGYTF.

This clonotype occurred many times. This chain joins TRBV9 and TRBJ2-7; 11 bases fit TRBD2. Germline CDR1 is SGDLS and CDR2 is YYNGEE. This CDR3 comprises 16 residues. J lost 3 bases, V lost 4 bases, and 9 bases had no gene match. CDR3 nucleotide sequence: TGTGCCAGCAGCCCGTACCAGACTAGCGGGGTCTACGAGCAGTACTTC. Protein product: CASSPYQTSGVYEQYF.

The table lists this clonotype with a few counts. The J gene is TRBJ2-3, the V gene TRBV7-2; D unclear. There are 14 residues in the CDR3. Germline values: CDR1 SGHTA, CDR2 FQGNSA. The V end lost 5 bases, the J end lost 5 bases, and 14 bases lay between the germline ends. CDR3 in DNA: TGTGCCAGCAGCCCCTCCCTGCTCGAAGATACGCAGTATTTT. Its translation: CASSPSLLEDTQYF.

This clonotype was detected only a few times. The CDR3 DNA sequence: TGTGCCAGTAGTACCGGACTAGCGAGGACCGCAGATACGCAGTATTTT. Translating gives CASSTGLARTADTQYF. The rearrangement joins TRBV19 to TRBJ2-3; 9 positions agree with TRBD2. The CDR3 length is 16 residues. J gave up 4 bases and V 4 bases, and 9 bases lay outside the gene matches. Germline-derived CDR1 and CDR2 are LNHDA and SQIVND (reference sequence).

The rearrangement links TRBV12-5 to TRBJ1-1; the D is unclear. This CDR3 contains 11 residues. The germline V gene encodes CDR1 LGHNT and CDR2 FRNRAP. V was pared by 2 bases and J by 10 bases, with 8 bases between. In DNA form, the CDR3 reads TGTGCTAGTGGTTTGAACTCTGTAGCTTTCTTT. As protein: CASGLNSVAFF.

The sample holds one count of this clonotype. The V and J genes are TRBV7-9 and TRBJ1-1, with D perhaps matching TRBD1 (5 bases). Between the trimmed V and J ends, which lost 2 bases and 10 bases, there was a span of 17 bases. The CDR3 has 14 amino acids. Germline CDR1 and CDR2: SEHNR and FQNEAQ (reference sequence). CDR3: CASSLQGNGAGAFF. CDR3 bases: TGTGCCAGCAGCTTACAGGGAAATGGAGCTGGAGCTTTCTTT.

The chain couples TRBV20-1 to TRBJ2-5, with D tentatively TRBD2 (5 bases). The CDR3 sequence is 14 residues long. Trimming shortened V by 0 bases and J by 6 bases, and 14 bases separated the two germline ends. Germline assignment: CDR1 DFQATT and CDR2 SNEGSKA (reference sequence). The CDR3 region is CSARDRSGPKTQYF. DNA for the CDR3: TGCAGTGCTAGAGATCGGAGCGGACCGAAGACCCAGTACTTC.

The CDR3 nucleotides are TGCAGTGCTAGAACGCCCACTAACTATGGCTACACCTTC. This sequence encodes CSARTPTNYGYTF. The chain has TRBV20-1 and TRBJ1-2; the D is unclear. The germline gives CDR1 DFQATT, CDR2 SNEGSKA (reference sequence). This CDR3 has 13 amino acids. V lost 2 bases and J 0 bases, leaving 7 bases between the germline ends.

V usage is TRBV20-1 and J usage is TRBJ2-7; D is perhaps TRBD2 (6 bases). CDR3 size: 11 residues. CDR1 is DFQATT, CDR2 SNEGSKA, per germline (reference sequence). V lost 2 bases, J lost 9 bases, and 11 bases lay in between. The CDR3 nucleotides read TGCAGTGCTAGAACTAGCTTCGGGCAGTACTTC. Translation gives CSARTSFGQYF.

This clonotype was found many times. The J gene is TRBJ2-5, the V gene TRBV29-1; D is unclear. CDR1 is SQVTM, CDR2 ANQGSEA, per germline. The CDR3 is made up of 11 amino acids. The ends were cut back, 7 bases at V and 1 base at J, with 7 bases in the middle. The DNA of the CDR3 is TGCAGCGCCCGGTTCCAAGAGACCCAGTACTTC. Its protein product is CSARFQETQYF.

In its sample, this clonotype was seen many times. The rearrangement uses TRBV4-2 and TRBJ2-2; no firm D call. The germline V gene has CDR1 LGHNA and CDR2 YNFKEQ. With 0 bases removed from V and 2 bases from J, the gap between germline ends came to 10 bases. This CDR3 has 16 residues. The CDR3 region is CASSQEARRNTGELFF. CDR3 sequence (DNA): TGTGCCAGCAGCCAAGAGGCTAGAAGAAACACCGGGGAGCTGTTTTTT.

This chain uses TRBV29-1 with TRBJ1-2; D is uncertain. The CDR3 is 13 residues long. The germline gives CDR1 SQVTM, CDR2 ANQGSEA. Trimming took off 6 bases at V and 1 base at J, with 12 bases between the two ends. DNA of the CDR3: TGCAGCGTACCCGGACGGATTAACTATGGCTACACCTTC. It codes for CSVPGRINYGYTF.

The table lists this clonotype with a few counts. The genes are TRBV6-6 and TRBJ2-7, with 9 bases identical to TRBD1. Trimming cost V 0 bases and J 3 bases; bases outside gene matches: 3. From germline, CDR1 is MNHNY and CDR2 SVGAGI (reference sequence). This CDR3 is 15 amino acids long. CDR3 DNA: TGTGCCAGCAGTTACTCGGGGGGACAGGGCTACGAGCAGTACTTC. Protein product: CASSYSGGQGYEQYF.

The chain couples TRBV29-1 to TRBJ2-1; 9 nucleotides line up with TRBD1. CDR1 and CDR2 from the germline V gene are SQVTM and ANQGSEA. V dropped 5 bases and J dropped 4; count of bases not matched to a gene: 6. The CDR3 is 14 residues long. CDR3 amino acids: CSVQRDREYNEQFF. For the CDR3, the DNA is TGCAGCGTTCAGCGGGACAGGGAATACAATGAGCAGTTCTTC.

This clonotype has only a few counts. The missing conserved phenylalanine or tryptophan at the end of this CDR3 makes a read error likely. The rearrangement joins TRBV29-1 to TRBJ2-7, with 9 bases matching TRBD1. V lost 7 bases, J lost 0 bases, and 10 bases stayed unmatched. The CDR3 is made up of 15 amino acids. Germline CDR1 and CDR2: SQVTM and ANQGSEA. The CDR3 DNA reads as TGCAGCGCTACACCGGGACAGGGCCTCTCCTACGAGCAGTACCTC. Residues: CSATPGQGLSYEQYL.

In its sample, this clonotype was seen a few times. The CDR3 loop reads CSARALGLADTGELFF. Written as DNA, the CDR3 is TGCAGTGCTAGAGCTTTGGGACTAGCGGACACCGGGGAGCTGTTTTTT. The chain links TRBV20-1 to TRBJ2-2, with 11 nucleotides matching TRBD2. The V and J ends lost 1 base and 3 bases, in that order; junction bases with no gene match: 4. The germline CDR1 and CDR2 sequences are DFQATT and SNEGSKA (reference sequence). The CDR3 spans 16 residues.

This clonotype has only a few counts. The chain couples TRBV12-3 or TRBV12-4 to TRBJ1-1; possibly TRBD1 for D (5 bases). This CDR3 comprises 13 residues. V was shortened by 5 bases and J by 10 bases, with 17 bases between the two germline ends. The CDR3 loop reads CASSIQQGSLAFF. The CDR3 nucleotides read TGTGCCAGCAGTATCCAGCAGGGAAGTTTAGCTTTCTTT.

This chain connects TRBV20-1 to TRBJ1-3; D is undetermined. V gave up 1 base and J gave up 1 base, with 8 bases separating them. The CDR3 has 14 residues. Germline CDR1 is DFQATT and CDR2 is SNEGSKA (reference sequence). The CDR3: CSARVGISGNTIYF. As DNA, the CDR3 is TGCAGTGCTAGAGTTGGGATATCTGGAAACACCATATATTTT.

This clonotype appeared a few times. V is TRBV7-2 and J is TRBJ2-1, with a tentative D call TRBD2 (6 bases). Between the trimmed V and J ends, which lost 6 bases and 3 bases, there was a span of 15 bases. This CDR3 contains 15 residues. Germline V gives CDR1 SGHTA, CDR2 FQGNSA. The CDR3 region has the DNA TGTGCCAGCAGTCGTGTAGGCGGGGTCTACAATGAGCAGTTCTTC. This codes for CASSRVGGVYNEQFF.

This clonotype was detected a few times. The genes are TRBV5-1 and TRBJ2-1; D might be TRBD2 (7 bases). Looked up from germline, CDR1 is SGHRS and CDR2 is YFSETQ. Trimming left V 3 bases short and J 5 bases short, with 15 bases between. This CDR3 is 15 amino acids long. The CDR3 DNA reads TGCGCCAGCAGCTGGGGGGGGCTAGCCGACAATGAGCAGTTCTTC. Encoded protein: CASSWGGLADNEQFF.